One and the same sample provided the 2 T cell receptor beta chains below, sequenced in a study of blood T cell repertoires in COVID-19. Sequenced by immunoSEQ multiplex PCR; TCRdb stores in-frame clones only, minus some. This sample has more than 95,000 clones; 86% occur once, and the top ten carry roughly 7.9%. The material sequenced was peripheral blood. All receptors come from a man between 65 and 85 years old who had recovered from COVID-19.

J is TRBJ2-7 and V is TRBV5-6; the D is unclear. CDR1 is SGHDT and CDR2 is YYEEEE in the germline V gene. The V end lost 2 bases, the J end lost 4 bases, and 7 bases lay between the germline ends. The CDR3 extends over 12 amino acids. CDR3 in DNA: TGTGCCAGCAGCTTATTGGAGTACGAGCAGTACTTC. It specifies CASSLLEYEQYF.

J is TRBJ2-1 and V is TRBV28; the match to TRBD1 covers 8 bases. The CDR3 consists of 16 residues. In germline, CDR1 is MDHEN, CDR2 SYDVKM. V dropped 7 bases and J dropped 7; count of bases not matched to a gene: 15. CDR3 sequence (DNA): TGTGCCAGCACCGTGATGGACAGGGACCTTGGGAATGAGCAGTTCTTC. Translation gives CASTVMDRDLGNEQFF. The full variable domain, completed using reference TRBV28 and TRBJ2-1, is DVKVTQSSRYLVKRTGEKVFLECVQDMDHENMFWYRQDPGLGLRLIYFSYDVKMKEKGDIPEGYSVSREKKERFSLILESASTNQTSMYLCASTVMDRDLGNEQFFGPGTRLTVL.